This record concerns one TCR beta chain sequence. Its antigen is still unknown. This sample is drawn from a study of beta chain features in type 1 diabetes. Looking at the study overall: Over all samples combined, fewer than 140,000,000 sorted cells were examined.

Trimming took 7 bases from V and 1 from J, leaving 13 bases between them. Germline loops: CDR1 KGHSH, CDR2 LQKENI. The CDR3 is 14 amino acids. What was sequenced were expressed TCRB transcripts, since all of the isolated RNA had been reverse transcribed. The protocol was immunoSEQ multiplex PCR, while the TCRdb copy is restricted to in-frame clones and leaves out a portion. The data contain around 250,000 clones, 14% of them singletons. The study, taken as a whole, reports: The naive, central memory and Treg TCRB repertoires looked more alike in patients than they did in healthy donors. Patients with Type 1 diabetes showed moderately but significantly shorter TCRB CDR3s in all four CD4+ subsets. The study notes PCR might favor shorter templates equally in patients and controls. Small HLA sub-analyses could not settle whether HLA shapes TCRB rearrangement.

Sequencing was performed on naive CD4+ T cells from blood. The source is a man aged 25-45 years with type 1 diabetes. The chain carries TRBV18 and TRBJ2-5, with D possibly TRBD1 on 6 matching bases. In DNA form, the CDR3 reads TGTGCCAGCTTAAAAGACAGGAGCCAAGAGACCCAGTACTTC. Translating gives CASLKDRSQETQYF.